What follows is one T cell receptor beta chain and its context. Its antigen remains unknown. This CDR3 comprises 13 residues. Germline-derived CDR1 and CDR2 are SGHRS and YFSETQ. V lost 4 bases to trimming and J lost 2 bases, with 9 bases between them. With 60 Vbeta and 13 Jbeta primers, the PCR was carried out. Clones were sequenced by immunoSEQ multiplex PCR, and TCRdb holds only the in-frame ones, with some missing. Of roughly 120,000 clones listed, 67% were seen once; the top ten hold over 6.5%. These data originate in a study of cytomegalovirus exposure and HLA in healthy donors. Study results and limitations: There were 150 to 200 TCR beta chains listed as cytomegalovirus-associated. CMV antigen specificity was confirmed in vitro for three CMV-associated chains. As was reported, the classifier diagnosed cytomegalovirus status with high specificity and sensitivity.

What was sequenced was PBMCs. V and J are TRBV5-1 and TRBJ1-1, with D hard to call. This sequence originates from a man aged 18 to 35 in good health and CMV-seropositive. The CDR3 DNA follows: TGCGCCAGCAGCATGGCAGTAAACACTGAAGCTTTCTTT. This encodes CASSMAVNTEAFF.